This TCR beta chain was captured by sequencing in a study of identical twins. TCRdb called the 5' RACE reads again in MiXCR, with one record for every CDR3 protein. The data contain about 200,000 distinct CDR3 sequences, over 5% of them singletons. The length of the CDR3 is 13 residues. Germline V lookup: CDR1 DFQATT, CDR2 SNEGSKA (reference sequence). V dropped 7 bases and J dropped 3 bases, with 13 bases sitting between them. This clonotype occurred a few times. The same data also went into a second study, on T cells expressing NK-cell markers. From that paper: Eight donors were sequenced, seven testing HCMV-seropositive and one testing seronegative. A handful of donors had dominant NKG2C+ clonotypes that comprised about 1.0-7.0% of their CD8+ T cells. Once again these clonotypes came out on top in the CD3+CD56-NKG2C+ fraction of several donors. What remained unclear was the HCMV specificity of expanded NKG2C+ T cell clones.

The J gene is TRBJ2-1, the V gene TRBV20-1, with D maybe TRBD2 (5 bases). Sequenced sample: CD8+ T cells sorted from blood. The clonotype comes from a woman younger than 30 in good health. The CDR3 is CSGRASGYNEQFF. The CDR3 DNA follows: TGCAGTGGGCGGGCAAGCGGCTACAATGAGCAGTTCTTC.